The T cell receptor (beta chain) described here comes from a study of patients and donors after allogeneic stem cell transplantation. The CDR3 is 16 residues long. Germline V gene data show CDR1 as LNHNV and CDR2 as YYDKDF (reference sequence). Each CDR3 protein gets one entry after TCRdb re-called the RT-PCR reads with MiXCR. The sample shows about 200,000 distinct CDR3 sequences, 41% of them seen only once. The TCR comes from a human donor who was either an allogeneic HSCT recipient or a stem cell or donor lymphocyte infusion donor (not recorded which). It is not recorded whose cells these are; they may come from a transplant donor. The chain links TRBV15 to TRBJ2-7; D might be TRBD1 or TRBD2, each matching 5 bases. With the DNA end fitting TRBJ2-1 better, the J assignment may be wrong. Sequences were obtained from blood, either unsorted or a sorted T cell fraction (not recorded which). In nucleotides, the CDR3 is TGTGCCACCAGCAGAGATCTAGCCGCAGGGTACTACGAGCAGTTCTTC. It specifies CATSRDLAAGYYEQFF.